This T cell receptor beta chain was documented in a study of cytomegalovirus exposure and HLA in healthy donors. Study observations and caveats: Roughly even sequencing depth across donors was the assumption behind the presence/absence analyses. Analyzed later, most CMV-associated TCR beta chains appeared HLA-restricted.

PCR used 60 Vbeta primers and 13 Jbeta primers. TCRdb keeps only in-frame clones here, not all; method: immunoSEQ multiplex PCR. The sample lists around 74,000 clones; approximately 78% were seen once. V shed 2 bases, J shed 1 base, and the junction held 7 bases outside the gene matches. CDR3 length: 16 amino acids. The V gene's germline CDR1 is SGHAT and CDR2 FQDESV (reference sequence). Turning to this clone: The antigen is unknown.

The clonotype comes from a man aged 40-49 years in good health and CMV-seronegative. What was sequenced was PBMCs. V usage is TRBV11-1 and J usage is TRBJ2-5; 7 bases fit TRBD1. The CDR3 nucleotides read TGTGCCAGCAGCTTACCAGGGGGAATTTTCCAAGAGACCCAGTACTTC. Its protein product is CASSLPGGIFQETQYF.